In its sample, the clone carrying this T cell receptor (beta chain) was seen once. The data were taken from a study of blood T cell repertoires in COVID-19. Libraries were prepared by immunoSEQ multiplex PCR; TCRdb keeps only in-frame clonotypes and omits some of them. The sample includes some 210,000 clones, roughly 90% of them seen just once. This CDR3 is built from 15 residues. CDR1 and CDR2 from the germline V gene are SGHDT and YYEEEE. Trimming cost V 2 bases and J 5 bases; bases outside gene matches: 4. This clonotype was sampled from a woman aged 40 to 49 with acute or convalescent COVID-19. The sequencing sample was made of peripheral blood. The chain joins TRBV5-6 to TRBJ2-3, with 11 bases aligning to TRBD2. CDR3 DNA sequence: TGTGCCAGCAGCTTTAGCGGGGGGGCGCAAGATACGCAGTATTTT. Its protein is CASSFSGGAQDTQYF.